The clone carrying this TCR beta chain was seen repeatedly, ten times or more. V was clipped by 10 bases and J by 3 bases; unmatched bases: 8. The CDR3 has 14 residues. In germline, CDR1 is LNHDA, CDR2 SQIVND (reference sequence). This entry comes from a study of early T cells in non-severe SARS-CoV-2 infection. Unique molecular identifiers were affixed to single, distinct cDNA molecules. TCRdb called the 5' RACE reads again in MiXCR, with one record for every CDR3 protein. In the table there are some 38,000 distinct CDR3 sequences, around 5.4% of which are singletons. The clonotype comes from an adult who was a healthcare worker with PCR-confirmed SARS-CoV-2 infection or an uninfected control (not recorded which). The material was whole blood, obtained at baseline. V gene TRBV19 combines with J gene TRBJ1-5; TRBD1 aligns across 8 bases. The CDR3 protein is CATRPGGSNQPQHF. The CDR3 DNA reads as TGTGCCACCCGCCCAGGGGGCTCCAATCAGCCCCAGCATTTT.